This T cell receptor (beta chain) was sequenced during a study of blood T cell repertoires in COVID-19. At the level of the study: The study drew acute and convalescent COVID-19 samples from the United States, Italy and Spain.

The authors' processing: Counts of nucleated cells, estimated from reference gene primer amplification, were obtained. The protocol was immunoSEQ multiplex PCR, while the TCRdb copy is restricted to in-frame clones and leaves out a portion. V, J and clone size were drawn from that table, and D and trimming were deduced from the DNA. The repertoire consists of roughly 74,000 clones, with 84% occurring once and the leading ten covering less than 45%. From germline, CDR1 is KGHDR and CDR2 SFDVKD. V shed 4 bases, J shed 8 bases, and the junction held 9 bases outside the gene matches. There are 15 residues in the CDR3.

The source of this sequence is a man between 65 and 85 years old with acute or convalescent COVID-19. Specimen: peripheral blood. V and J are TRBV24-1 and TRBJ1-5, with TRBD1 matching 8 bases. The CDR3 spells CATSEGQALGEPQHF. DNA for the CDR3: TGTGCCACCAGTGAGGGACAGGCATTAGGGGAGCCCCAGCATTTT.